Below are 27 T cell receptor beta chains sequenced from a single sample in a study of Graves' ophthalmopathy and Graves' hyperthyroidism. Amplified TCR beta CDR3 regions were obtained using RNA transcripts as template. Second-round multiplex PCR came after a first-round RT-PCR that employed HTBI primers. TCRdb re-analysed the multiplex PCR reads in MiXCR, keeping a single row per CDR3 protein. The sample lists over a million distinct CDR3 sequences, 35% to 45% occurring once. Sequencing was performed on peripheral blood or thyroid tissue (not recorded which). The receptors were sampled from an adult man with Graves' hyperthyroidism.

Ten or more counts support this clonotype. V is TRBV7-2 and J is TRBJ1-4; D remains unclear. V was shortened by 1 base and J by 8 bases, with 11 bases between the two germline ends. Germline V gene data show CDR1 as SGHTA and CDR2 as FQGNSA. The CDR3 length is 14 residues. The CDR3 is CASSLGTVREKLFF. The CDR3, as DNA: TGTGCCAGCAGCTTAGGGACCGTGAGAGAAAAACTGTTTTTT. The whole variable domain, remainder taken from reference TRBV7-2 and TRBJ1-4, is GAGVSQSPSNKVTEKGKDVELRCDPISGHTALYWYRQSLGQGLEFLIYFQGNSAPDKSGLPSDRFSAERTGGSVSTLTIQRTQQEDSAVYLCASSLGTVREKLFFGSGTQLSVL.

Ten or more counts support this clonotype. This chain joins TRBV5-1 and TRBJ2-7; D uncertain. Germline V gene data show CDR1 as SGHRS and CDR2 as YFSETQ. Trimming stripped 2 bases from V and 2 bases from J, with 11 bases between. CDR3 length equals 14 residues. The CDR3 DNA follows: TGCGCCAGCAGCTTAGGCTCTGGGGCCTACGAGCAGTACTTC. This translates into CASSLGSGAYEQYF.

The table lists this clonotype with a few counts. V and J are TRBV12-3 or TRBV12-4 and TRBJ1-3; no clear D gene. The CDR3 is 16 residues long. Deletions cut 5 bases from V and 3 bases from J, with 17 bases between. The CDR3 loop is CASSLRHTTSGNTIYF. The CDR3 DNA is TGTGCCAGCAGTCTACGACATACCACTAGTGGAAACACCATATATTTT.

This clonotype came up many times. The V gene is TRBV10-3, the J gene TRBJ1-2, with D maybe TRBD1 (6 bases). CDR3 length: 13 residues. The V end was cut by 4 bases, the J end by 6 bases, with 12 bases between. Germline assignment: CDR1 ENHRY and CDR2 SYGVKD. CDR3 nucleotide sequence: TGTGCCATCAGTGCTAGGACAGCCGATGGCTACACCTTC. It specifies CAISARTADGYTF.

The chain recombines TRBV30 with TRBJ2-7; D is possibly TRBD2 (5 bases). Germline loops: CDR1 GTSNPN, CDR2 SVGIG (reference sequence). The length of the CDR3 is 14 residues. V gave up 4 bases and J gave up 1 base, with 14 bases separating them. CDR3 sequence reads: CAWKIWTDSYEQYF. The CDR3 DNA sequence: TGTGCCTGGAAGATATGGACTGATTCCTACGAGCAGTACTTC.

The V gene is TRBV19, the J gene TRBJ1-5; D may be TRBD1 (6 bases). Per germline, CDR1 LNHDA and CDR2 SQIVND (reference sequence). The CDR3 consists of 14 residues. V shed 3 bases and J shed 8 bases, with 14 bases lying between them. The CDR3 nucleotides are TGTGCCAGTAGTATTCGGGGGGCGAGGGAGCCCCAGCATTTT. Its protein is CASSIRGAREPQHF.

Worth noting for this clonotype: The CDR3 does not close with the conserved phenylalanine or tryptophan, likely indicating a read error. The chain combines TRBV7-9 with TRBJ1-5; D is ambiguous. CDR1 SEHNR and CDR2 FQNEAQ come from the germline V gene (reference sequence). Deletions cut 6 bases from V and 2 bases from J, with 8 bases between. The CDR3 covers 13 residues. CDR3 nucleotides: TGTGCCAGCAGACAGTCGGGCAATCAGCCCCAGCATTGT. Protein product: CASRQSGNQPQHC.

This clonotype was counted a single time. With a much larger clone just one base away, this may be a read error. Since the CDR3 does not end with the conserved phenylalanine or tryptophan, this likely comes from a read error. CDR3 region: CASSDRTGEPNTEAFS. The DNA for the CDR3 is TGTGCCAGCAGCGACCGCACAGGAGAACCGAACACTGAAGCTTTCTCT. This chain connects TRBV7-2 to TRBJ1-1; tentatively, D is TRBD1 (5 bases). CDR1 and CDR2 from the germline V gene are SGHTA and FQGNSA. Trimming removed 5 bases at V and 1 base at J, with 17 bases between. This CDR3 has 16 residues.

V is TRBV10-3 and J is TRBJ1-2; D is unclear. Trimming pared 0 bases from V and 8 bases from J, leaving 16 bases between. Germline CDR1 and CDR2: ENHRY and SYGVKD. The CDR3 runs 15 residues. CDR3 sequence: CAISESFQLYGGYTF. CDR3 in DNA: TGTGCCATCAGTGAGTCGTTTCAACTATACGGAGGCTACACCTTC.

This clonotype was counted ten times or more. The gene calls are TRBV6-5 and TRBJ1-1; TRBD1 is a possible D gene (6 bases). Trimming took 6 bases from V and 1 from J, leaving 12 bases between them. Germline CDR1 reads MNHEY; CDR2 reads SVGAGI. CDR3 size: 14 residues. For the CDR3, the DNA is TGTGCCAGCAGCAGGGGACTGACGAACACTGAAGCTTTCTTT. This gives the protein CASSRGLTNTEAFF.

The chain combines TRBV6-5 with TRBJ2-5; D is undetermined. Germline CDR1 MNHEY, CDR2 SVGAGI. The CDR3 is made up of 12 amino acids. V was pared by 5 bases and J by 9 bases, with 13 bases between. DNA for the CDR3: TGTGCCAGCAGTCCAGGCTTGATGGCCCAGTACTTC. It specifies CASSPGLMAQYF.

This clonotype occurred many times. The genes are TRBV4-3 and TRBJ2-6; a possible D gene is TRBD1 (5 bases). The ends were cut back, 3 bases at V and 2 bases at J, with 14 bases in the middle. CDR1 LGHNA and CDR2 YSLEER come from the germline V gene. The CDR3 sequence is 17 residues long. The CDR3 DNA is TGCGCCAGCAGCCAGGCAAGATGGGGCGCTGGGGCCAACGTCCTGACTTTC. Translated: CASSQARWGAGANVLTF.

V usage is TRBV10-3 and J usage is TRBJ1-4, with a weak D call TRBD1 (6 bases). The CDR3 is 15 residues long. Trimming pared 0 bases from V and 6 bases from J, leaving 11 bases between. Germline CDR1 and CDR2: ENHRY and SYGVKD. This CDR3 reads CAISESGGRDEKLFF. The CDR3 nucleotides read TGTGCCATCAGTGAGTCAGGGGGGAGGGATGAAAAACTGTTTTTT.

The CDR3 region has the DNA TGCGCCAGCAGAGTAATCCCATTGAGCTCCTACGAGCAGTACTTC. Amino acid sequence: CASRVIPLSSYEQYF. This chain joins TRBV5-1 and TRBJ2-7; no firm D call. The germline V gene encodes CDR1 SGHRS and CDR2 YFSETQ. CDR3 size: 15 residues. Trimming shortened V by 5 bases and J by 0 bases, and 15 bases separated the two germline ends.

The gene calls are TRBV11-2 and TRBJ2-7, with D uncertain. CDR1 is SGHAT and CDR2 is FQNNGV in the germline V gene. V was pared by 0 bases and J by 4 bases, with 13 bases between. The CDR3 is 15 amino acids. The CDR3 spells CASSLDPKALYEQYF. CDR3 bases: TGTGCCAGCAGCTTAGATCCGAAAGCCCTATACGAGCAGTACTTC. The whole variable domain, remainder taken from reference TRBV11-2 and TRBJ2-7, is EAGVAQSPRYKIIEKRQSVAFWCNPISGHATLYWYQQILGQGPKLLIQFQNNGVVDDSQLPKDRFSAERLKGVDSTLKIQPAKLEDSAVYLCASSLDPKALYEQYFGPGTRLTVT.

With regard to this clonotype: Compared with germline, one end of the junction differs, possibly owing to a read error. The chain uses TRBV19 and TRBJ1-5; D unresolved. CDR3 length equals 17 residues. Germline V gene data show CDR1 as LNHDA and CDR2 as SQIVND (reference sequence). The CDR3 DNA is TGTGCCAGTACAGCCGCGACGGGTTCTTATAGCGATCAGCCCCAGCATTTT. It translates to CASTAATGSYSDQPQHF.

This clonotype came up many times. J is TRBJ1-4 and V is TRBV7-9, with D unclear. The V and J ends lost 3 bases and 3 bases respectively, with 8 bases between them. The V gene's germline CDR1 is SEHNR and CDR2 FQNEAQ (reference sequence). The CDR3 consists of 14 residues. CDR3 protein: CASSFESPNEKLFF. The CDR3 DNA follows: TGTGCCAGCAGCTTTGAAAGCCCTAATGAAAAACTGTTTTTT.

This clonotype was observed at least ten times. This rearrangement joins TRBV7-9 to TRBJ1-2, with a possible D match to TRBD1 (5 bases). Trimming took 5 bases from V and 0 from J, leaving 10 bases between them. Germline CDR1 is SEHNR and CDR2 is FQNEAQ (reference sequence). The CDR3 consists of 14 residues. CDR3 loop: CASSPMTANYGYTF. The CDR3, as DNA: TGTGCCAGCAGCCCCATGACAGCTAACTATGGCTACACCTTC.

In this sample, this clonotype turned up many times. The chain combines TRBV10-3 with TRBJ2-6; D not certain. Trimming cost V 4 bases and J 2 bases, with 0 bases left between them. Germline values: CDR1 ENHRY, CDR2 SYGVKD. The CDR3 contains 12 residues. The CDR3 DNA reads as TGTGCCATCAGTGCTGGGGCCAACGTCCTGACTTTC. Its protein product is CAISAGANVLTF.

In its sample, this clonotype was seen many times. This rearrangement joins TRBV5-6 to TRBJ2-5; weak D call: TRBD1 (5 bases). V dropped 1 base and J dropped 2 bases, with 9 bases sitting between them. This CDR3 comprises 14 residues. Germline CDR1 is SGHDT and CDR2 is YYEEEE. For the CDR3, the DNA is TGTGCCAGCAGCTTGCGCAGGGTTCAAGAGACCCAGTACTTC. Its translation is CASSLRRVQETQYF.

This chain connects TRBV4-2 to TRBJ2-7; D is possibly TRBD2 (6 bases). The CDR3 loop spans 16 amino acids. Germline lookup yields CDR1 LGHNA and CDR2 YNFKEQ. Trimming shortened V by 4 bases and J by 0 bases, and 16 bases separated the two germline ends. Written as DNA, the CDR3 is TGTGCCAGCAGCCTCCTAGGACTACCGAGCTCCTACGAGCAGTACTTC. This sequence encodes CASSLLGLPSSYEQYF.

This clonotype was picked up many times. The J gene is TRBJ1-2, the V gene TRBV6-1; D is unresolved. The CDR3 extends over 11 amino acids. Per germline, CDR1 MNHNS and CDR2 SASEGT. The V and J ends lost 2 bases and 14 bases respectively, with 12 bases between them. The CDR3 bases are TGTGCCAGCAGTGAACCCAGGAGGGAAACCTTC. Amino acids: CASSEPRRETF.

The chain employs TRBV10-3 and TRBJ2-5; D may correspond to TRBD1 or TRBD2 (5 bases each). The length of the CDR3 is 20 residues. V lost 6 bases, J lost 5 bases, and 34 bases lay in between. Germline-derived CDR1 and CDR2 are ENHRY and SYGVKD. The CDR3 sequence is CAIRMGFSTGVGASGETQYF. For the CDR3, the DNA is TGTGCCATCAGAATGGGATTTTCCACCGGGGTCGGGGCGTCTGGGGAGACCCAGTACTTC.

The V call is TRBV20-1, the J call TRBJ1-1; the match to TRBD1 covers 9 bases. Trimming took 2 bases from V and 8 from J; bases not matched to a gene: 21. There are 18 residues in the CDR3. Germline values: CDR1 DFQATT, CDR2 SNEGSKA (reference sequence). This chain's CDR3 is CSARIPSGQGRPGTEAFF. In DNA, the CDR3 is TGCAGTGCTAGAATACCCTCGGGACAGGGCCGCCCCGGCACCGAAGCTTTCTTT.

This clonotype was seen ten or more times. The gene calls are TRBV20-1 and TRBJ2-5, with TRBD2 matching 8 bases. V gave up 8 bases and J gave up 2 bases; unmatched junction bases: 16. This CDR3 comprises 16 residues. Germline-derived CDR1 and CDR2 are DFQATT and SNEGSKA (reference sequence). The CDR3 is CSSRRGGARGQETQYF. The CDR3 nucleotides are TGCAGTTCACGCCGGGGGGGGGCACGAGGTCAAGAGACCCAGTACTTC.

This clonotype was seen at least ten times. The chain couples TRBV10-3 to TRBJ1-1; D gene uncertain. Germline V gene sequence: CDR1 ENHRY, CDR2 SYGVKD. V was clipped by 4 bases and J by 1 base, with 10 bases between them. There are 14 residues in the CDR3. CDR3 loop: CAISARGRNTEAFF. CDR3 bases: TGTGCCATCAGTGCCCGGGGTAGGAACACTGAAGCTTTCTTT.

V is TRBV6-5 and J is TRBJ2-7; 9 bases map to TRBD1. Germline assignment: CDR1 MNHEY and CDR2 SVGAGI. The CDR3 contains 14 residues. Trimming removed 4 bases from V and 6 bases from J; junction bases left unmatched: 7. CDR3: CASSSRGQGSEQYF. The CDR3 nucleotides are TGTGCCAGCAGTTCGAGGGGACAGGGCAGCGAGCAGTACTTC.